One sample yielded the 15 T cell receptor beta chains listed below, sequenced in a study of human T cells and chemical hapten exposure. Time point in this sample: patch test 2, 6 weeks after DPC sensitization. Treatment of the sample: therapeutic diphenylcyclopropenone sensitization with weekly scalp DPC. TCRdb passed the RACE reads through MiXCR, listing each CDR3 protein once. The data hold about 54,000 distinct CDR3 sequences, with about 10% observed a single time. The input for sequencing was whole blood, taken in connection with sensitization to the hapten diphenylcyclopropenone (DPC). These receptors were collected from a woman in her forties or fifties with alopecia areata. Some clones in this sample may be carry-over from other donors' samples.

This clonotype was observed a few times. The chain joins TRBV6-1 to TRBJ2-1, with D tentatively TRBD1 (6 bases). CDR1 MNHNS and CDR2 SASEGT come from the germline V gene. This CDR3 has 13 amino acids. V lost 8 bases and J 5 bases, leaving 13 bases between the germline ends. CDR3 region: CASAQGSHNEQFF. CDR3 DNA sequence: TGTGCCAGCGCGCAGGGGAGCCACAATGAGCAGTTCTTC.

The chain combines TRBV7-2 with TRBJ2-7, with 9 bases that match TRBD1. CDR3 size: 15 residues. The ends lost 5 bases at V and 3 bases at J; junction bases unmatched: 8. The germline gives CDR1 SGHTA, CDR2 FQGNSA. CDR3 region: CASSAPSTGGYEQYF. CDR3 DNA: TGTGCCAGCAGCGCACCCTCGACAGGGGGCTACGAGCAGTACTTC.

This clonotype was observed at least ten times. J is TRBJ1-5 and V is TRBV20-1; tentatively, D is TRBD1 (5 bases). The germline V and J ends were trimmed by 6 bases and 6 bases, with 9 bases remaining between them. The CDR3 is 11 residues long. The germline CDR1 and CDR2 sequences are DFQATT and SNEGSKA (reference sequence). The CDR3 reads CSASGGQPQHF. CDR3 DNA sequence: TGCAGTGCCTCCGGGGGTCAGCCCCAGCATTTT.

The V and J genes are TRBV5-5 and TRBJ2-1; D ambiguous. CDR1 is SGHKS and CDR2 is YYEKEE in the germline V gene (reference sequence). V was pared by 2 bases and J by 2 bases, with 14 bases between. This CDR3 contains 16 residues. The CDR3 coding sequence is TGTGCCAGCAGCTTCAGAAGGGCGCGGACCTACAATGAGCAGTTCTTC. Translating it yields CASSFRRARTYNEQFF.

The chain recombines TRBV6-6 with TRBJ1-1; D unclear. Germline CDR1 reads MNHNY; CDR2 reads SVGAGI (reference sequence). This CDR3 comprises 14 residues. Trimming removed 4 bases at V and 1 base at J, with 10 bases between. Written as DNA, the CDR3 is TGTGCCAGCAGTTTGGCCGCCTCGAACACTGAAGCTTTCTTT. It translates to CASSLAASNTEAFF.

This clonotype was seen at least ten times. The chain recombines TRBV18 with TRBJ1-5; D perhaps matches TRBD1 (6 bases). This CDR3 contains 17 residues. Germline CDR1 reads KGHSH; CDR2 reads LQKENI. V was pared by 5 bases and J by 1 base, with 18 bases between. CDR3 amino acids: CASSSSGGGRSNQPQHF. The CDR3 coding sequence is TGTGCCAGCTCAAGTTCGGGGGGCGGGAGGAGCAATCAGCCCCAGCATTTT.

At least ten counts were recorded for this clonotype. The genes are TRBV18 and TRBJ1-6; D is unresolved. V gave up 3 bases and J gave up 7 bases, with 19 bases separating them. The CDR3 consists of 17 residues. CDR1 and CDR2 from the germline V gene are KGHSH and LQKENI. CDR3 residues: CASSPSVGVLTNSPLHF. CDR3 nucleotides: TGTGCCAGCTCACCGTCCGTGGGAGTCCTAACCAATTCACCCCTCCACTTT.

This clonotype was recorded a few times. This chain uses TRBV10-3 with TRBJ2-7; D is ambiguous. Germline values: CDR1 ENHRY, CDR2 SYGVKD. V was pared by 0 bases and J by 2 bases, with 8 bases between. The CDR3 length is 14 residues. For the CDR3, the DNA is TGTGCCATCAGTGAGTCTACCCTTACCTACGAGCAGTACTTC. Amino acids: CAISESTLTYEQYF.

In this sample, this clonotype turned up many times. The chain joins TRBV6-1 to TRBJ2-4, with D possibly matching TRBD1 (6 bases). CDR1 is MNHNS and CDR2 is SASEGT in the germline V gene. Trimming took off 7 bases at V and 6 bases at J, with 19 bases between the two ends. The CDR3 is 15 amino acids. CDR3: CASTSSAGVANIQYF. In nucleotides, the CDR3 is TGTGCCAGCACGTCGTCCGCAGGGGTGGCAAACATTCAGTACTTC.

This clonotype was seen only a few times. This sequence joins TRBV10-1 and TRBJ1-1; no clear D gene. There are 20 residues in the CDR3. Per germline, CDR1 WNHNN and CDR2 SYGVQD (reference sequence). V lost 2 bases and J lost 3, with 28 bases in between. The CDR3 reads CASSEIRMALLNCRDTEAFF. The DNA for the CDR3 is TGCGCCAGCAGTGAGATCCGTATGGCTCTCTTGAACTGTCGCGACACTGAAGCTTTCTTT.

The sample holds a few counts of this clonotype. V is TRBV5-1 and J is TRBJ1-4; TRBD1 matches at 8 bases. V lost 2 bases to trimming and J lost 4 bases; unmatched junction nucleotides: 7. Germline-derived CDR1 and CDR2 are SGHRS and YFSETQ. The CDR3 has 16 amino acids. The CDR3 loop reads CASSLRPGQDNEKLFF. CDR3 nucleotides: TGCGCCAGCAGCTTAAGGCCGGGACAGGATAATGAAAAACTGTTTTTT.

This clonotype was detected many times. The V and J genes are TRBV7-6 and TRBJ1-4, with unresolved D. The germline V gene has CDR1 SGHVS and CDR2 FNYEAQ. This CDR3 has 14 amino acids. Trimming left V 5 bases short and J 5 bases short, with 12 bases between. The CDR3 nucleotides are TGTGCCAGCAGCACACGAACAGCAAATGAAAAACTGTTTTTT. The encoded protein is CASSTRTANEKLFF.

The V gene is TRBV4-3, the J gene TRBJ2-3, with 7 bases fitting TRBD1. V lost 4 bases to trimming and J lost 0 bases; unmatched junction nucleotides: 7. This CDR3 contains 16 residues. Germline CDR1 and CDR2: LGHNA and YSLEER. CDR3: CASSLSDRISTDTQYF. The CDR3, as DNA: TGCGCCAGCAGCCTCTCGGACAGGATTAGCACAGATACGCAGTATTTT.

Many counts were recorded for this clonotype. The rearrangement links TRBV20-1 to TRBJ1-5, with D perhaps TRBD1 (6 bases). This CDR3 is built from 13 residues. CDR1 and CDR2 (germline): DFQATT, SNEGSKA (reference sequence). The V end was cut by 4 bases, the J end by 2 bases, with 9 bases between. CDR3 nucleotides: TGCAGTGCTACAGGGGACGGCAATCAGCCCCAGCATTTT. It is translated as CSATGDGNQPQHF.

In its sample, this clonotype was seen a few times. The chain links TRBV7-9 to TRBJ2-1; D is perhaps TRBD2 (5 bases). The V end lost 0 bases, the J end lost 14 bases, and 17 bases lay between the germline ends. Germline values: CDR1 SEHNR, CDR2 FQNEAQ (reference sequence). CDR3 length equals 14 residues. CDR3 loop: CASSLANNPGNKFF. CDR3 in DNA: TGTGCCAGCAGCTTAGCCAATAATCCGGGAAACAAGTTCTTC.